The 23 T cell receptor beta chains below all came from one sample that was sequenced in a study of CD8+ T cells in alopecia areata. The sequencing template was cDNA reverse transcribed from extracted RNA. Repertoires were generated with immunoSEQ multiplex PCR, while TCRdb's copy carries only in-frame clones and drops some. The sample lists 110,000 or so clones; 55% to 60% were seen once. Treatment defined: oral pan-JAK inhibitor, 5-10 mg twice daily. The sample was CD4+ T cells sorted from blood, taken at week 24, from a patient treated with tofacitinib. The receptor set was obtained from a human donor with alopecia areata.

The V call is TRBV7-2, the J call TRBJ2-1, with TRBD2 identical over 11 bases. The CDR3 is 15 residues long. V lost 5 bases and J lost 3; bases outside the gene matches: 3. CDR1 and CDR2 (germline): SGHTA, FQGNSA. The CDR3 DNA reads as TGTGCCAGCAGCAACGGACTAGCGGGCTACAATGAGCAGTTCTTC. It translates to CASSNGLAGYNEQFF.

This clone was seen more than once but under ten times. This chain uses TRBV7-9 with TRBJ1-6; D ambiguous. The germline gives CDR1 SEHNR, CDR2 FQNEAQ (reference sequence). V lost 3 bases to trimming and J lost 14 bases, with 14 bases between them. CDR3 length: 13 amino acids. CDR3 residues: CASSFGVRTTLHF. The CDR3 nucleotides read TGTGCCAGCAGCTTTGGGGTTAGAACCACCCTCCACTTT.

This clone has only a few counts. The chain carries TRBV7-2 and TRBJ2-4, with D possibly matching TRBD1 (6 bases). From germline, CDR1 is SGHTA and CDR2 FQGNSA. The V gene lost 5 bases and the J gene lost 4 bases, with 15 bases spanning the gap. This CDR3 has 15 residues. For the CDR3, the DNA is TGTGCCAGCAGCCCCATGGGACAAACGAAAAACATTCAGTACTTC. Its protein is CASSPMGQTKNIQYF.

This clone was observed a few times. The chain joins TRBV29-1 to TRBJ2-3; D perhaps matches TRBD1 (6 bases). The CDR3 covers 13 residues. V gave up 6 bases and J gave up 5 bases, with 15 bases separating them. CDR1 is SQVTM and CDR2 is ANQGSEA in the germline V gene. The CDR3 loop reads CSVQNRAEDTQYF. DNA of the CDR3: TGCAGCGTGCAAAACAGGGCGGAAGATACGCAGTATTTT.

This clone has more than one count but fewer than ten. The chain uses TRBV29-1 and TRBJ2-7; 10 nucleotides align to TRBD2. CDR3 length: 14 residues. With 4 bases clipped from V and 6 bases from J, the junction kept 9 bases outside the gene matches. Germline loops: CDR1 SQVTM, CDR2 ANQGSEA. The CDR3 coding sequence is TGCAGCGTTGGGGGCGTAGCGGGGGGCCGCGAGCAGTACTTC. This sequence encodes CSVGGVAGGREQYF.

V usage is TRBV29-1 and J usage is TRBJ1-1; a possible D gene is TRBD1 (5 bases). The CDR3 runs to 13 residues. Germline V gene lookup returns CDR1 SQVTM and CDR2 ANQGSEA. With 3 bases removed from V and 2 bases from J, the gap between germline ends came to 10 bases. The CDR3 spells CSVEGRGNTEAFF. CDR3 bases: TGCAGCGTTGAGGGACGGGGAAACACTGAAGCTTTCTTT.

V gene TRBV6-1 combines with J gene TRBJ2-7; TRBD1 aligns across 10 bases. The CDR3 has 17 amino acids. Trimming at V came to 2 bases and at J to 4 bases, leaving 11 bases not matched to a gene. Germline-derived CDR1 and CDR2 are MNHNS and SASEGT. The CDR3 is CASSEREGQGYSYEQYF. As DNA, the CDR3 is TGTGCCAGCAGTGAACGAGAGGGACAGGGGTATTCTTACGAGCAGTACTTC.

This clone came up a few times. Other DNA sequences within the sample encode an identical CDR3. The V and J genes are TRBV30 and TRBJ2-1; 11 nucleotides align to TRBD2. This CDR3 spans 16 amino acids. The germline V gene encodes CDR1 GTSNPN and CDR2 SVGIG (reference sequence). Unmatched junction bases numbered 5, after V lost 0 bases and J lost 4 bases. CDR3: CAWSVLSSGGYNEQFF. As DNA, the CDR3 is TGTGCCTGGAGTGTACTTTCTAGCGGGGGGTACAATGAGCAGTTCTTC.

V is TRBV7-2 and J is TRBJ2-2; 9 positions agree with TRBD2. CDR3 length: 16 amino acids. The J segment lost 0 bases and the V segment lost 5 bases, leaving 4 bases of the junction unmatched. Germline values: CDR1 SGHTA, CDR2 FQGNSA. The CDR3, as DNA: TGTGCCAGCAGCCCCATAGCGGGAGCGAACACCGGGGAGCTGTTTTTT. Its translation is CASSPIAGANTGELFF. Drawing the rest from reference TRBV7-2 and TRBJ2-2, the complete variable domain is GAGVSQSPSNKVTEKGKDVELRCDPISGHTALYWYRQSLGQGLEFLIYFQGNSAPDKSGLPSDRFSAERTGGSVSTLTIQRTQQEDSAVYLCASSPIAGANTGELFFGEGSRLTVL.

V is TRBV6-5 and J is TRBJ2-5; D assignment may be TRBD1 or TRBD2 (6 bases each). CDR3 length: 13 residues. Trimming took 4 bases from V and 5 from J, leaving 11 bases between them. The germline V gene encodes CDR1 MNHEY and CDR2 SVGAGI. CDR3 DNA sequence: TGTGCCAGCAGTTGGGGGGCCGGGGAGACCCAGTACTTC. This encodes CASSWGAGETQYF.

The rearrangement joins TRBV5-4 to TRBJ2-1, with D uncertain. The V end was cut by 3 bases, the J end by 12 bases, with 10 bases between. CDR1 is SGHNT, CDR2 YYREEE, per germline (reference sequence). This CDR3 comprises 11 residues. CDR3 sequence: CASSSVEAQFF. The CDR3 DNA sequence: TGTGCCAGCAGCTCAGTAGAAGCGCAGTTCTTC.

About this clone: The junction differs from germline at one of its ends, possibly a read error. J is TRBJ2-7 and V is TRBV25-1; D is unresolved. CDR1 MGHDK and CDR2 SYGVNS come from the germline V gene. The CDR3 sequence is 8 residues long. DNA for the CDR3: TGTGCCAGCCCTAAGGGTGACTTC. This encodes CASPKGDF.

CDR3 DNA: TGTGCCAGCACTACAGGGACTCTAACCGGGGAGCTGTTTTTT. Amino acids: CASTTGTLTGELFF. The gene calls are TRBV2 and TRBJ2-2; D is perhaps TRBD1 or TRBD2 (6 bases each). This CDR3 region has 14 residues. Germline CDR1 and CDR2: SNHLY and FYNNEI. V was trimmed by 7 bases and J by 5 bases, leaving 14 bases between them.

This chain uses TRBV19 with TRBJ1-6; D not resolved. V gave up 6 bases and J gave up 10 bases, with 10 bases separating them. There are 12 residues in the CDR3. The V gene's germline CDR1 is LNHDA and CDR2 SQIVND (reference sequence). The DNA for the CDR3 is TGTGCCAGTAGACTACAAGGGTCACCCCTCCACTTT. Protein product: CASRLQGSPLHF. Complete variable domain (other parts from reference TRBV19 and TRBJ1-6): DGGITQSPKYLFRKEGQNVTLSCEQNLNHDAMYWYRQDPGQGLRLIYYSQIVNDFQKGDIAEGYSVSREKKESFPLTVTSAQKNPTAFYLCASRLQGSPLHFGNGTRLTVT.

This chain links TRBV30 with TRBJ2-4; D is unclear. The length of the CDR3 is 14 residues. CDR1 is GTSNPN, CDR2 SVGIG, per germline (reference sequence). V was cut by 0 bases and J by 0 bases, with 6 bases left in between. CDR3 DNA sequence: TGTGCCTGGAGTGTATCAGGAGCCAAAAACATTCAGTACTTC. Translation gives CAWSVSGAKNIQYF.

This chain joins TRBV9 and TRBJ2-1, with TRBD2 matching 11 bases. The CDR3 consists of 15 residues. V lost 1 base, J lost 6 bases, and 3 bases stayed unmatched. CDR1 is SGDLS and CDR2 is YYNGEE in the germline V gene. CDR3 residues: CASSVNLAGGNEQFF. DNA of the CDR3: TGTGCCAGCAGCGTAAACCTAGCGGGGGGCAATGAGCAGTTCTTC.

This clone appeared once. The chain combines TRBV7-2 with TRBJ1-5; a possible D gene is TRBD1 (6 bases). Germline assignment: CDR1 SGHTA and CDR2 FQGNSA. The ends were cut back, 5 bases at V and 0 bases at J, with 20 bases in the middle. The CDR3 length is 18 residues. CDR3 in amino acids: CASSPYWPGVSSNQPQHF. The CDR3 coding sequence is TGTGCCAGCAGCCCCTACTGGCCAGGGGTTAGTAGCAATCAGCCCCAGCATTTT.

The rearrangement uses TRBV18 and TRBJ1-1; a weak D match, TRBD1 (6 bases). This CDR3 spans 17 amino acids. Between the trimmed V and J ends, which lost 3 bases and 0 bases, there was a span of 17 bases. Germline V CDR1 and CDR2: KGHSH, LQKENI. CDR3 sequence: CASSPPIGTPMNTEAFF. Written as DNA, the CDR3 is TGTGCCAGCTCACCTCCCATAGGGACACCGATGAACACTGAAGCTTTCTTT.

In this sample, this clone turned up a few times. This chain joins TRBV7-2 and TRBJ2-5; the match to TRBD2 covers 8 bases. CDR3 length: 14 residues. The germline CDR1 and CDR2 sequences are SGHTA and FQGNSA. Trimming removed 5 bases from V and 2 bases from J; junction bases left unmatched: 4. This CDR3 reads CASSLGLAQETQYF. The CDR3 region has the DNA TGTGCCAGCAGCCTTGGACTAGCTCAAGAGACCCAGTACTTC.

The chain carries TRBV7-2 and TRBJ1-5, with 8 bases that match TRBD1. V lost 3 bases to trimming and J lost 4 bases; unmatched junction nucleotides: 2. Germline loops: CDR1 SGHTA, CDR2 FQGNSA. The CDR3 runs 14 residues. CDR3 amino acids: CASSFQGANQPQHF. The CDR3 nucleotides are TGTGCCAGCAGCTTTCAGGGGGCAAATCAGCCCCAGCATTTT.

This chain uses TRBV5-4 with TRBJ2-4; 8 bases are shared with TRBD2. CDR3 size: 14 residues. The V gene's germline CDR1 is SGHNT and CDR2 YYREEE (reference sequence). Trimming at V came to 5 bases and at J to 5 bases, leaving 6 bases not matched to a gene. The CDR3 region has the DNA TGTGCCAGCAGGGCGGGACTAGGAGAAAACATTCAGTACTTC. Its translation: CASRAGLGENIQYF.

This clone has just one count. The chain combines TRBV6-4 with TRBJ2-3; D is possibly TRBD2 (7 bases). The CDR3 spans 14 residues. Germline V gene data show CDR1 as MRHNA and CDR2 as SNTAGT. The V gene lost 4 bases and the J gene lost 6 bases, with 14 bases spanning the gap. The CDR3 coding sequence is TGTGCCAGCAGTGCGGCGGGGGCTCGGGATACGCAGTATTTT. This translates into CASSAAGARDTQYF.

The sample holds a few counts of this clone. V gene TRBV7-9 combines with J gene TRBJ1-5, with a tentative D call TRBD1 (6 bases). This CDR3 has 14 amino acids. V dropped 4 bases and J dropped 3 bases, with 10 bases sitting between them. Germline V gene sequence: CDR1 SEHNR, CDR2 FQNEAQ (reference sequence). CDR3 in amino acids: CASSSGQPNQPQHF. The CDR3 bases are TGTGCCAGCAGCTCAGGACAGCCCAATCAGCCCCAGCATTTT.